The rows below give T cell receptor beta chains drawn from one sample of a study of blood T cell repertoires in COVID-19. Measured with immunoSEQ multiplex PCR; TCRdb has only the in-frame clones, and not every one. The sample carries 150,000 to 200,000 clones, about four fifths recorded once. The specimen sequenced was peripheral blood. The source is a man aged 55 to 70 with acute or convalescent COVID-19. Both conserved end residues are part of each CDR3. D genes are given only for firm matches. Not every row has a clone size; where given, it reads once, few, many or a size class.

clone_size,d_call,v_call,j_call,cdr3_aa,cdr3_nt
.,.,TRBV19,TRBJ2-1,CASSIAGAPTGEQFF,TGTGCCAGTAGTATAGCGGGAGCCCCCACAGGTGAGCAGTTCTTC
.,TRBD2,TRBV19,TRBJ2-7,CASSMLGGNYEQYF,TGTGCCAGTAGTATGTTGGGAGGGAACTACGAGCAGTACTTC
.,.,TRBV7-8,TRBJ1-2,CASSLGEAYYGYTF,TGTGCCAGCAGCTTAGGGGAGGCGTACTATGGCTACACCTTC
.,.,TRBV5-1,TRBJ2-7,CASSTHRSSGGEQYF,TGCGCCAGCAGCACACACAGGTCATCGGGCGGCGAGCAGTACTTC
.,.,TRBV7-9,TRBJ1-2,CASSLYSRGDGYTF,TGTGCCAGCAGCTTATATAGCAGGGGTGACGGCTACACCTTC
once,TRBD1,TRBV19,TRBJ1-4,CASRDRIGEKLFF,TGTGCCTCCAGGGACAGGATCGGTGAAAAACTGTTTTTT
once,TRBD1,TRBV5-6,TRBJ1-2,CASSDGTEYLGYGYTF,TGTGCCAGCAGCGACGGGACAGAATATTTGGGCTATGGCTACACCTTC
.,TRBD1,TRBV9,TRBJ2-7,CASSVAPTGRRSYEQYF,TGTGCCAGCAGCGTAGCCCCGACAGGGCGGCGATCCTACGAGCAGTACTTC
.,.,TRBV11-2,TRBJ2-7,CASSLGGLTYEQYF,TGTGCCAGCAGCTTAGGGGGGCTAACCTACGAGCAGTACTTC
.,.,TRBV2,TRBJ2-3,CASSPPYGGGEGSGTQYF,TGTGCCAGCAGTCCCCCCTATGGAGGAGGAGAGGGTTCGGGTACGCAGTATTTT
few,TRBD1,TRBV6-4,TRBJ1-3,CAILRDREGNTIYF,TGTGCCATCCTTAGGGACAGGGAGGGAAACACCATATATTTT
.,.,TRBV6-5,TRBJ1-3,CASSPGADSGNTIYF,TGTGCCAGCAGCCCAGGGGCCGACTCTGGAAACACCATATATTTT
.,.,TRBV30,TRBJ2-6,CAWSVRGSSGANVLTF,TGTGCCTGGAGTGTAAGGGGGTCCTCTGGGGCCAACGTCCTGACTTTC
once,TRBD2,TRBV9,TRBJ2-3,CASSVGIAGDQGADTQYF,TGTGCCAGCAGCGTAGGGATAGCGGGAGACCAAGGGGCAGATACGCAGTATTTT
.,.,TRBV7-3,TRBJ2-7,CASSLRGSPASGTYEQYF,TGTGCCAGCAGCTTACGAGGGTCGCCGGCTAGTGGCACCTACGAGCAGTACTTC
.,.,TRBV15,TRBJ1-5,CATSGQNQPQHF,TGTGCCACCAGCGGCCAAAATCAGCCCCAGCATTTT
.,TRBD1,TRBV7-9,TRBJ1-2,CASSLDRGHNYGYTF,TGTGCCAGCAGCTTGGACAGGGGGCATAACTATGGCTACACCTTC
.,.,TRBV5-4,TRBJ2-2,CASSLQGIGELFF,TGTGCCAGCAGCTTGCAGGGGATCGGGGAGCTGTTTTTT
.,.,TRBV5-1,TRBJ1-3,CASSLGDYGNTIYF,TGCGCCAGCAGCTTGGGGGACTATGGAAACACCATATATTTT
once,TRBD2,TRBV19,TRBJ2-7,CASSAGTSGYYEQYF,TGTGCCAGTAGCGCGGGGACTAGCGGGTACTACGAGCAGTACTTC
.,TRBD2,TRBV5-1,TRBJ2-1,CASSLEAGVMGNEQFF,TGCGCCAGCAGCTTGGAGGCGGGAGTAATGGGGAATGAGCAGTTCTTC
.,TRBD2,TRBV2,TRBJ2-1,CASAVAGVRYNEQFF,TGTGCCAGCGCGGTCGCGGGAGTCAGGTACAATGAGCAGTTCTTC
.,.,TRBV6-5,TRBJ1-5,CASADGHSNQPQHF,TGTGCCAGCGCGGACGGACATAGCAATCAGCCCCAGCATTTT
once,.,TRBV27,TRBJ1-5,CASSSLSSSNQPQHF,TGTGCCAGCAGTTCCCTCTCCAGTAGCAATCAGCCCCAGCATTTT
.,.,TRBV7-9,TRBJ2-1,CASSLADEQFF,TGTGCCAGCAGCTTGGCGGATGAGCAGTTCTTC
.,.,TRBV10-3,TRBJ1-5,CAISEGQNQPQHF,TGTGCCATCAGTGAGGGGCAGAATCAGCCCCAGCATTTT
.,TRBD1,TRBV24-1,TRBJ1-4,CATRLQGARKTSFEKLFF,TGTGCCACCAGACTACAGGGGGCGCGGAAAACGTCATTTGAAAAACTGTTTTTT
once,TRBD1,TRBV18,TRBJ2-1,CASSPTTGGNEQFF,TGTGCCAGCTCACCGACGACAGGGGGCAATGAGCAGTTCTTC
once,TRBD2,TRBV6-5,TRBJ2-3,CATRRGESTDTQYF,TGTGCCACCAGGCGGGGGGAGAGCACAGATACGCAGTATTTT
.,TRBD1,TRBV3-1/TRBV3-2,TRBJ2-5,CASSQDPRQGWRETQYF,TGTGCCAGCAGCCAAGATCCCCGACAGGGATGGAGGGAGACCCAGTACTTC
.,.,TRBV7-9,TRBJ2-2,CASTPRRTSITGELFF,TGTGCCAGCACCCCACGCAGGACTTCTATTACCGGGGAGCTGTTTTTT
.,TRBD2,TRBV18,TRBJ2-7,CASSPPTSGNEQYF,TGTGCCAGCTCACCCCCTACTAGCGGGAACGAGCAGTACTTC
.,TRBD1,TRBV11-2,TRBJ2-7,CASSLAGTGFEQYF,TGTGCCAGCAGCTTAGCCGGGACAGGGTTCGAGCAGTACTTC
.,.,TRBV4-1,TRBJ2-1,CASSQVDLISYNEQFF,TGCGCCAGCAGCCAAGTCGACTTGATCTCCTACAATGAGCAGTTCTTC
few,.,TRBV7-2,TRBJ1-5,CASSAGERNQPQHF,TGTGCCAGCAGTGCAGGGGAGCGCAATCAGCCCCAGCATTTT
.,TRBD2,TRBV4-3,TRBJ2-7,CASSQGGGTGPPVALAGEQYF,TGCGCCAGCAGCCAAGGGGGGGGGACGGGGCCCCCGGTGGCGCTAGCGGGTGAGCAGTACTTC
.,.,TRBV25-1,TRBJ1-6,CASRQLGSPLHF,TGTGCCAGCCGACAACTGGGTTCACCCCTCCACTTT
.,.,TRBV7-9,TRBJ1-1,CASSAWGRENTEAFF,TGTGCCAGCAGCGCCTGGGGCAGGGAGAACACTGAAGCTTTCTTT
many,TRBD2,TRBV5-4,TRBJ2-1,CASSPNPGLADPNEQFF,TGTGCCAGCAGCCCGAATCCGGGACTAGCTGACCCCAATGAGCAGTTCTTC
.,.,TRBV19,TRBJ1-2,CASSREANYGYTF,TGTGCCAGTAGTAGGGAGGCCAACTATGGCTACACCTTC
.,.,TRBV15,TRBJ2-7,CATSRDNSAAYEQYF,TGTGCCACCAGCAGAGATAACAGTGCCGCCTACGAGCAGTACTTC
.,TRBD1,TRBV12-3/TRBV12-4,TRBJ2-1,CASSRGPHNEQFF,TGTGCCAGCAGCAGGGGGCCCCACAATGAGCAGTTCTTC
.,.,TRBV9,TRBJ1-1,CASSVDPHLGGGTEAFF,TGTGCCAGCAGCGTAGATCCTCACTTAGGCGGAGGCACTGAAGCTTTCTTT
few,TRBD1,TRBV29-1,TRBJ1-2,CSVGDRGGGYTF,TGCAGCGTTGGGGACAGGGGGGGCGGCTACACCTTC
.,.,TRBV6-6,TRBJ1-1,CASSYSLPEAFF,TGTGCCAGCAGTTACTCACTCCCGGAAGCTTTCTTT
.,.,TRBV27,TRBJ1-1,CATLAAGVGIGRSTEAFF,TGTGCCACCTTAGCCGCTGGAGTAGGTATCGGTAGAAGTACTGAAGCTTTCTTT
.,TRBD1,TRBV6-6,TRBJ2-5,CASSAGGEETQYF,TGTGCCAGCAGTGCAGGGGGCGAGGAGACCCAGTACTTC
.,TRBD1,TRBV10-2,TRBJ1-6,CASSESWTGNNSPLHF,TGCGCCAGCAGTGAGTCGTGGACAGGGAATAATTCACCCCTCCACTTT
.,TRBD1,TRBV6-5,TRBJ2-3,CASRVSGQGTDTQYF,TGTGCCAGCAGAGTAAGTGGACAGGGGACAGATACGCAGTATTTT